This T cell receptor beta chain stems from a study of identical twins. Study observations and caveats: Not following the same donors, the study drew its conclusions from cross-sectional statistical analysis.

The CDR3 runs 15 residues. The germline CDR1 and CDR2 sequences are LGHNA and YNFKEQ. V was clipped by 0 bases and J by 2 bases; unmatched bases: 1. This clonotype was seen a single time. The antigen is not known. MiXCR, applied by TCRdb to the 5' RACE reads, yields one record per CDR3 protein. The data hold about 1.7 million distinct CDR3 sequences, with less than 40% observed a single time. The V call is TRBV4-2, the J call TRBJ2-1; the match to TRBD2 covers 7 bases. Sequences were obtained from cord blood. The clonotype comes from a newborn girl in good health. The CDR3 spells CASSQEGLTYNEQFF. For the CDR3, the DNA is TGTGCCAGCAGCCAAGAGGGACTAACCTACAATGAGCAGTTCTTC.